These T cell receptor beta chains were read from a single sample in a study of control samples from healthy donors and cancer patients. Libraries were prepared by immunoSEQ multiplex PCR; TCRdb keeps only in-frame clonotypes and omits some of them. The sample carries 100,000 to 150,000 clones, about 90% recorded once. Sequencing was performed on blood. These receptors were collected from a woman aged 50 to 65 in good health. CDR3s include the opening cysteine and the closing phenylalanine or tryptophan. The D gene is left open where the match is weak. Some rows mark clone size as missing; the rest say once, few, many or name a class of expanded clone.

CDR3 protein	CDR3 DNA	V gene	J gene	D gene	clone size	CDR3 length
CASSMSYGGANTEAFF	TGTGCCAGTAGTATGTCTTATGGGGGGGCGAACACTGAAGCTTTCTTT	TRBV19	TRBJ1-1	-	-	16
CASSFGQPVNEQFF	TGTGCCAGCAGTTTCGGACAGCCGGTCAATGAGCAGTTCTTC	TRBV6-1	TRBJ2-1	-	-	14
CASSSGQARGTQYF	TGTGCCAGCAGTTCTGGACAGGCCCGGGGTACGCAGTATTTT	TRBV6-6	TRBJ2-3	TRBD1	-	14
CASSQQRETFQETQYF	TGCGCCAGCAGCCAACAGCGGGAGACATTTCAAGAGACCCAGTACTTC	TRBV4-1	TRBJ2-5	TRBD2	-	16
CASSDPGQGATGEQFF	TGCGCCAGCAGTGATCCGGGACAGGGGGCGACGGGTGAGCAGTTCTTC	TRBV10-1	TRBJ2-1	TRBD1	-	16
CASSRGPSNQPQHF	TGCGCCAGCAGCCGGGGGCCTAGCAATCAGCCCCAGCATTTT	TRBV5-1	TRBJ1-5	-	-	14
CASSPFKRGDKNIQYF	TGTGCCAGCTCACCATTTAAGCGCGGGGACAAAAACATTCAGTACTTC	TRBV18	TRBJ2-4	-	-	16
CASSLVPATEAFF	TGTGCCAGCAGCTTAGTTCCGGCCACTGAAGCTTTCTTT	TRBV7-9	TRBJ1-1	-	once	13
CASSLPGLAGKSYEQYF	TGTGCCAGCAGTTTACCAGGCTTAGCGGGCAAATCCTACGAGCAGTACTTC	TRBV28	TRBJ2-7	TRBD2	-	17
CASSLGTGAKSGNQPQHF	TGTGCCAGCAGCTTAGGGACAGGGGCGAAGTCCGGCAATCAGCCCCAGCATTTT	TRBV7-9	TRBJ1-5	TRBD1	-	18
CASTLGLAGYNEQFF	TGTGCCAGCACCCTGGGACTAGCGGGGTACAATGAGCAGTTCTTC	TRBV27	TRBJ2-1	TRBD2	-	15
CAISESRQITNYGYTF	TGTGCCATCAGTGAGTCTAGGCAGATTACTAACTATGGCTACACCTTC	TRBV10-3	TRBJ1-2	-	-	16
CATSDRDTTEAFF	TGTGCCACCAGTGACCGGGATACCACTGAAGCTTTCTTT	TRBV24-1	TRBJ1-1	-	-	13
CSAGTGVETQYF	TGCAGCGCCGGGACAGGGGTAGAGACCCAGTACTTC	TRBV29-1	TRBJ2-5	TRBD1	-	12
CASRKDRGVKETQYF	TGTGCCAGTAGAAAAGACAGGGGGGTGAAAGAGACCCAGTACTTC	TRBV19	TRBJ2-5	TRBD1	-	15
CASSLKYNGYTF	TGTGCCAGCAGCTTAAAATACAATGGCTACACCTTC	TRBV13	TRBJ1-2	-	-	12
CASTRGGATNEKLFF	TGTGCCAGCACCCGGGGGGGGGCGACTAATGAAAAACTGTTTTTT	TRBV27	TRBJ1-4	-	-	15
CASSFRERAGNTIYF	TGTGCCAGCAGCTTCCGGGAAAGGGCTGGAAACACCATATATTTT	TRBV7-9	TRBJ1-3	-	-	15
CASSMGVIYSEQYF	TGTGCCAGTAGTATGGGAGTAATCTATTCCGAGCAGTACTTC	TRBV19	TRBJ2-7	-	-	14
CASSRPTRGWNTEAFF	TGTGCCAGCAGCCGACCGACGAGAGGCTGGAACACTGAAGCTTTCTTT	TRBV14	TRBJ1-1	-	-	16
CASGGGYTF	TGTGCCAGCGGTGGTGGCTACACCTTC	TRBV28	TRBJ1-2	-	-	9
CASSFWTGYNNEQFF	TGCGCCAGCAGCTTTTGGACAGGGTATAACAATGAGCAGTTCTTC	TRBV5-1	TRBJ2-1	TRBD1	-	15
CASSGTSGGPVGDTQYF	TGTGCCAGCAGCGGGACTAGCGGGGGGCCCGTCGGAGATACGCAGTATTTT	TRBV21-1	TRBJ2-3	-	-	17
CASSVDLARPYEQYF	TGTGCCAGCAGCGTAGATCTAGCGAGACCATACGAGCAGTACTTC	TRBV9	TRBJ2-7	-	-	15
CASSLRRSTNEKLFF	TGCGCCAGCAGCTTGAGAAGAAGTACTAATGAAAAACTGTTTTTT	TRBV5-1	TRBJ1-4	-	-	15
CASSPQGAASYEQYF	TGTGCCAGCAGTCCCCAGGGGGCCGCCTCCTACGAGCAGTACTTC	TRBV6-5	TRBJ2-7	TRBD1	-	15
CASSFSGDTQYF	TGTGCCAGCAGCTTCAGTGGGGATACGCAGTATTTT	TRBV5-4	TRBJ2-3	-	-	12
CASTWVGQETQYF	TGCGCCAGCACCTGGGTAGGGCAAGAGACCCAGTACTTC	TRBV5-1	TRBJ2-5	-	-	13
CSVAAGVGNTIYF	TGCAGCGTTGCGGCAGGTGTGGGAAACACCATATATTTT	TRBV29-1	TRBJ1-3	-	-	13
CASSPRQGAYGNTIYF	TGTGCCAGCTCACCGCGACAGGGGGCTTATGGAAACACCATATATTTT	TRBV18	TRBJ1-3	TRBD1	once	16
CASSPGTGLTEAFF	TGTGCCAGCAGTCCCGGGACAGGGCTCACTGAAGCTTTCTTT	TRBV28	TRBJ1-1	TRBD1	-	14
CASRRDPGTETQYF	TGTGCCAGCCGCCGGGATCCGGGTACAGAGACCCAGTACTTC	TRBV6-5	TRBJ2-5	-	few	14
CASSPTSNTEAFF	TGTGCCAGCAGCCCTACGAGCAACACTGAAGCTTTCTTT	TRBV7-9	TRBJ1-1	-	-	13
CASSRGPTYEQYF	TGTGCCAGCAGCCGGGGACCTACCTACGAGCAGTACTTC	TRBV12-3/TRBV12-4	TRBJ2-7	-	-	13
CASSYGPNQPQHF	TGCGCCAGCAGCTATGGACCGAATCAGCCCCAGCATTTT	TRBV5-1	TRBJ1-5	-	-	13
CATSRGYSDTQYF	TGTGCCACCTCCCGGGGCTATTCAGATACGCAGTATTTT	TRBV24-1	TRBJ2-3	-	-	13
CATVQGAGETQYF	TGTGCCACCGTACAGGGGGCAGGGGAGACCCAGTACTTC	TRBV10-3	TRBJ2-5	TRBD1	-	13
CATSRDRRGSDTQYF	TGTGCCACCAGCAGAGATCGCCGTGGATCAGATACGCAGTATTTT	TRBV15	TRBJ2-3	-	once	15
CATRPGRDNSPLHF	TGTGCCACACGTCCCGGGAGAGATAATTCACCCCTCCACTTT	TRBV10-3	TRBJ1-6	-	-	14
CASSRWGDEQYF	TGTGCCAGCAGCCGCTGGGGTGACGAGCAGTACTTC	TRBV6-5	TRBJ2-7	-	-	12
CASSLPDREKLFF	TGTGCCAGCAGTTTGCCCGACAGGGAAAAACTGTTTTTT	TRBV28	TRBJ1-4	-	-	13
CASSFSNPRETQYF	TGTGCCAGCAGCTTTTCGAACCCTAGGGAGACCCAGTACTTC	TRBV7-9	TRBJ2-5	-	-	14
CASTQLYNSPLHF	TGCGCCAGCACCCAGCTCTATAATTCACCCCTCCACTTT	TRBV10-2	TRBJ1-6	-	-	13
CASSQVIAPSSGELFF	TGCGCCAGCAGCCAAGTCATCGCCCCATCGTCCGGGGAGCTGTTTTTT	TRBV4-1	TRBJ2-2	-	-	16
CASSWTSGNFYEQYF	TGTGCCAGCAGTTGGACTAGCGGGAATTTCTACGAGCAGTACTTC	TRBV28	TRBJ2-7	TRBD2	-	15
CASSVGTLNEKLFF	TGTGCCAGCAGTGTTGGGACACTCAATGAAAAACTGTTTTTT	TRBV2	TRBJ1-4	-	-	14